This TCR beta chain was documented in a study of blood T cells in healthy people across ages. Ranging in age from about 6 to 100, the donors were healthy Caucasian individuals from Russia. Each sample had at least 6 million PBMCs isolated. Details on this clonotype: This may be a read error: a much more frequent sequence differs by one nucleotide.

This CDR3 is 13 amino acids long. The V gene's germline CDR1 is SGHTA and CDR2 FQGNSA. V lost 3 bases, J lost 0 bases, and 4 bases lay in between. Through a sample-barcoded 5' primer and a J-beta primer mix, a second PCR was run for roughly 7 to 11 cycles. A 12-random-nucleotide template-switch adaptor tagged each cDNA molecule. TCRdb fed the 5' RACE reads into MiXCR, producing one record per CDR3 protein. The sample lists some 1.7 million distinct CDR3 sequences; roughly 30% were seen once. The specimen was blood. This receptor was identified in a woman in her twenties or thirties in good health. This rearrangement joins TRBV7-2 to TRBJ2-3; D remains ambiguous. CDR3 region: CASSFFSTDTQYF. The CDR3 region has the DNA TGTGCCAGCAGCTTCTTCAGCACAGATACGCAGTATTTT.